This is a list of T cell receptor beta chains from one sample in a study of cytomegalovirus exposure and HLA in healthy donors. Profiling relied on immunoSEQ multiplex PCR, and the TCRdb table lists in-frame clones only, not all of them. The repertoire holds tens of thousands of clones, roughly two thirds seen once, with 7.6% in the top ten. Sequences were obtained from PBMCs. The origin of the receptors is a man aged 40-50 years in good health and CMV-seropositive. CDR3s include the opening cysteine and the closing phenylalanine or tryptophan. D genes are given only for firm matches. Part of the rows lack a size; the others show once, few, many or a class for expanded clones.

. | TRBJ1-1 | TRBV27 | TRBD1 | CASSLSGQAEAFF | TGTGCCAGCAGTTTATCTGGACAGGCTGAAGCTTTCTTT
. | TRBJ2-1 | TRBV9 | TRBD2 | CASSVSAGVTNNEQFF | TGTGCCAGCAGCGTATCAGCGGGAGTGACAAACAATGAGCAGTTCTTC
. | TRBJ1-4 | TRBV6-6 | TRBD1 | CASSQALGQNEKLFF | TGTGCCAGCAGTCAGGCCCTGGGACAGAATGAAAAACTGTTTTTT
. | TRBJ1-3 | TRBV12-5 | . | CASGSPGQSSGNTIYF | TGTGCTAGTGGTTCCCCCGGACAGTCCTCTGGAAACACCATATATTTT
few | TRBJ2-7 | TRBV9 | TRBD1 | CASSPGQGIGAYEQYF | TGTGCCAGCAGCCCCGGACAGGGGATAGGGGCCTACGAGCAGTACTTC
. | TRBJ2-1 | TRBV28 | TRBD2 | CASRSGGGDEQFF | TGTGCCAGCAGATCGGGGGGAGGTGATGAGCAGTTCTTC
. | TRBJ2-7 | TRBV6-1 | TRBD1 | CASSLTGSAGEQYF | TGTGCCAGCAGCCTGACAGGGTCGGCTGGAGAGCAGTACTTC
. | TRBJ2-7 | TRBV9 | TRBD1 | CASSVGQGAYEQYF | TGTGCCAGCAGCGTAGGACAGGGGGCTTACGAGCAGTACTTC
few | TRBJ1-2 | TRBV6-5 | TRBD1 | CASSRDRDYGYTF | TGTGCCAGCAGCAGGGACAGGGATTATGGCTACACCTTC
few | TRBJ1-1 | TRBV7-7 | . | CASSLGEGTEAFF | TGTGCTAGCAGCTTAGGAGAGGGCACTGAAGCTTTCTTT
. | TRBJ2-7 | TRBV18 | . | CASCPGTPAYEQYF | TGTGCCAGCTGCCCCGGGACACCAGCCTACGAGCAGTACTTC
few | TRBJ1-2 | TRBV5-1 | TRBD1 | CASSPGQDGYTF | TGCGCCAGCAGCCCTGGACAGGATGGCTACACCTTC
. | TRBJ1-5 | TRBV7-8 | . | CASSLRRAGSDQPQHF | TGTGCCAGCAGCTTACGGAGGGCGGGTTCCGATCAGCCCCAGCATTTT
few | TRBJ2-7 | TRBV6-1 | TRBD1 | CASQGAGEQYF | TGTGCCAGTCAGGGGGCAGGCGAGCAGTACTTC
. | TRBJ1-1 | TRBV7-6 | . | CASSPSTALNTEAFF | TGTGCCAGCAGCCCATCGACAGCCTTGAACACTGAAGCTTTCTTT
. | TRBJ2-7 | TRBV29-1 | . | CSVDEGYEQYF | TGCAGCGTTGACGAGGGATACGAGCAGTACTTC
. | TRBJ2-2 | TRBV5-1 | . | CASSLDTGELFF | TGCGCCAGCAGCCTAGACACCGGGGAGCTGTTTTTT
. | TRBJ2-5 | TRBV5-5 | TRBD2 | CASSRSLAGFGEETQYF | TGTGCCAGCAGCCGATCACTAGCGGGTTTTGGGGAGGAGACCCAGTACTTC
. | TRBJ2-3 | TRBV10-3 | TRBD2 | CAIGKPSGGSDTQYF | TGTGCCATCGGGAAGCCTAGCGGGGGGTCAGATACGCAGTATTTT
few | TRBJ2-5 | TRBV4-3 | TRBD2 | CASSQGAGSWETQYF | TGCGCCAGCAGCCAAGGAGCGGGAAGTTGGGAGACCCAGTACTTC
. | TRBJ2-6 | TRBV2 | . | CASSLVAGANVLTF | TGTGCCAGCAGTCTGGTCGCGGGGGCCAACGTCCTGACTTTC
medium-sized | TRBJ2-3 | TRBV9 | . | CASSVGRGPAGDTQYF | TGTGCCAGCAGCGTAGGGCGGGGCCCCGCTGGAGATACGCAGTATTTT
. | TRBJ2-5 | TRBV29-1 | . | CSVVSRVETQYF | TGCAGCGTTGTGAGCAGGGTCGAGACCCAGTACTTC
. | TRBJ2-1 | TRBV14 | TRBD1 | CASSQGQTYYNEQFF | TGTGCCAGCAGCCAGGGACAGACGTACTACAATGAGCAGTTCTTC
. | TRBJ1-5 | TRBV30 | . | CAWNQGMSSSNQPQHF | TGTGCCTGGAATCAGGGAATGTCGTCCAGCAATCAGCCCCAGCATTTT
. | TRBJ2-7 | TRBV4-2 | . | CASSQDRTAGGYEQYF | TGTGCCAGCAGCCAAGATAGAACAGCAGGAGGGTACGAGCAGTACTTC
. | TRBJ2-1 | TRBV5-1 | TRBD2 | CASSLETSGNNEQFF | TGCGCCAGCAGCTTAGAGACTAGCGGGAACAATGAGCAGTTCTTC
. | TRBJ2-7 | TRBV6-5 | TRBD2 | CASSGTSGSYEQYF | TGTGCCAGCAGTGGGACTAGCGGTTCCTACGAGCAGTACTTC